This TCR beta chain was obtained from a study of T cell repertoires in cytomegalovirus infection. One entry per CDR3 protein, called by TCRdb with MiXCR from the reads. This sample has 290,000 or so distinct CDR3 sequences, with approximately 8.9% found just once. Ten or more counts support this clonotype. Germline assignment: CDR1 SEHNR and CDR2 FQNEAQ (reference sequence). The CDR3 length is 13 residues. V was pared by 1 base and J by 8 bases, with 4 bases of the junction left unmatched. Sequencing was done on a sample of PBMCs. The chain carries TRBV7-9 and TRBJ1-2; 7 positions match TRBD1. This TCR was sampled from a human donor in good health (CMV status not recorded). Some clones in this sample may be carry-over from other donors' samples. This chain's CDR3 is CASSLEGARGYTF. CDR3 DNA sequence: TGTGCCAGCAGCTTAGAGGGGGCGAGGGGCTACACCTTC.